Listed here is a single T cell receptor beta chain. As yet, its antigen is unknown. This could be a read error, since a much larger clone is one nucleotide away. The sample comes from a study of blood T cells in healthy people across ages. Study results and limitations: Unsorted PBMCs ruled out conclusive naive versus antigen-experienced comparison.

Primed by a sample-barcoded 5' primer and a J-beta primer mix, a second PCR proceeded for 7 to 11 cycles. TCRdb re-derived calls from the 5' RACE reads in MiXCR, one entry per CDR3 protein. The sample shows about 700,000 distinct CDR3 sequences, approximately 31% of them seen only once. CDR1 DFQATT and CDR2 SNEGSKA come from the germline V gene (reference sequence). The CDR3 is 15 residues long. Trimming removed 0 bases from V and 4 bases from J, with 12 bases in between. The sequenced material came from blood. The J gene is TRBJ1-4, the V gene TRBV20-1; D is uncertain. The clonotype originates from an elderly woman in good health. The CDR3 DNA follows: TGCAGTGCTAGAGAGCAGGAGACGAGTAATGAAAAACTGTTTTTT. This encodes CSAREQETSNEKLFF.